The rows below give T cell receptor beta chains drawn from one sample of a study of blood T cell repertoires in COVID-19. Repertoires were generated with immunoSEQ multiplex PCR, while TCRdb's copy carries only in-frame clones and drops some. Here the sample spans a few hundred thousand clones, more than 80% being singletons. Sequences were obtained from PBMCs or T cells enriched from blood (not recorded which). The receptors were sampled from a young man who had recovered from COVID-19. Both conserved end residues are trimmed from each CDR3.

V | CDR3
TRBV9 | ASSSTSGSYNEQF
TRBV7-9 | ASSLVAGGFRNEQF
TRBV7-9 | ASSLAGGAEQF
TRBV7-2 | ASSLEARGYGYT
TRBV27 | ASSRTGSGNTIY
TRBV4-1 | ASSLWTQEPTDTQY
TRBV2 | ASSGQGAREQY
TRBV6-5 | ASSWLTSGSTYEQY
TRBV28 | ASRARTVLYEKLF
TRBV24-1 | ATSDFEAGGDTQY
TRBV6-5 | ASSLKPGQQETQY
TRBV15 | ATSRVWAGEQY
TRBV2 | ASSEASSRKQF
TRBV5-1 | ASSSTRGFGETQY
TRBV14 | ASSPRIGEQY
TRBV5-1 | ASCREGQTDTQY
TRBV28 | AGLDRSNPGELF
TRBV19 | ASTDHLGPGNTIY
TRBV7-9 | ASSPAGGSFGYT
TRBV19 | ASSTSNRDPLYEQY
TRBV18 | ASSPTTDSSSSPLH
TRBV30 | AWSVGQGNTEAF
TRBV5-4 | ASSSDRYQPQH
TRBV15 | ATSPGGMAGNTIY
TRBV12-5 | ASGLTTGDRNEQY
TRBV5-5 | ASSTRTGYGYT
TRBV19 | ASSTLFSDTMFRPQH
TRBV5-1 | ASSLAGGNTEAF
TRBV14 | ASSQAYGTGGHNSPLH
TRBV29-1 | SVGPLPNPLEGRSTEAF
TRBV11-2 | ASSQGTYSNQPQH
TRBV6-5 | ASGYVRGTNTEAF
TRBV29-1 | SVEGTEETQY
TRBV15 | ATSRPSGSIGYEQY
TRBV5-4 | ASSLSRLETQY
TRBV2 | ASSGTRGDEQF
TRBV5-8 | ASRRPSGYEKLF
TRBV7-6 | ASSSETGGHSYEQY
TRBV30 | ASGRATGELF
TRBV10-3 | AISAGLGGRSTQH
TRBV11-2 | ASSLEAGVKTDTQY
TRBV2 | ASIPGGGVIADTQY